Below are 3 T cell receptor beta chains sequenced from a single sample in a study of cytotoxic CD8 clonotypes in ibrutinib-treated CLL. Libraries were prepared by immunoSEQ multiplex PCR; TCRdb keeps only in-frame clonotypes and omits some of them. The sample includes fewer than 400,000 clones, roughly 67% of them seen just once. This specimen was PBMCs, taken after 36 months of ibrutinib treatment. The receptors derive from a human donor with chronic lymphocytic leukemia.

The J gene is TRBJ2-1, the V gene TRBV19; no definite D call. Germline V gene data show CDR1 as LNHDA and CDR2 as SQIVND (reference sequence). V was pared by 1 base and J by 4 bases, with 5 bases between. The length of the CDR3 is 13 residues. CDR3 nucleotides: TGTGCCAGTAGTATAGTACAGTACAATGAGCAGTTCTTC. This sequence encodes CASSIVQYNEQFF. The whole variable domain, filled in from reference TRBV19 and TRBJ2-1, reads DGGITQSPKYLFRKEGQNVTLSCEQNLNHDAMYWYRQDPGQGLRLIYYSQIVNDFQKGDIAEGYSVSREKKESFPLTVTSAQKNPTAFYLCASSIVQYNEQFFGPGTRLTVL.

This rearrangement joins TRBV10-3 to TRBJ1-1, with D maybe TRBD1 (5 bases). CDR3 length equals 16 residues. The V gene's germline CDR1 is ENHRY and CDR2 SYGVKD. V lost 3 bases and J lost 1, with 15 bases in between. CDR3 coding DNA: TGTGCCATCAGTGACTCCCGACAGATCCCGAACACTGAAGCTTTCTTT. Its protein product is CAISDSRQIPNTEAFF.

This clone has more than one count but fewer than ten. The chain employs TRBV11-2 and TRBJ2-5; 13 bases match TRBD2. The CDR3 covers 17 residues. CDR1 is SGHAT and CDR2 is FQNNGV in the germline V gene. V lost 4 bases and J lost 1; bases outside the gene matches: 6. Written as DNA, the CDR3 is TGTGCCAGCAGCTCCGGACTAGCGGGGGCCTTCCAAGAGACCCAGTACTTC. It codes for CASSSGLAGAFQETQYF.